This TCR beta chain was captured in a study of T and B cells in COVID-19 patients. Overall study findings and caveats: Clonality of TRB repertoires was high in active COVID-19; recovery brought above-healthy diversity and richness. CD4+, regulatory T cell, CD8+ and sorted SARS-CoV-2-responsive or tetramer+ T cells were not yet sequenced. The recovered cohort had roughly 2,200 exclusive TCR clusters, including over 30 low generation probability clusters.

BIOMED2 TRB-A/B primer pools were used in multiplex TRB PCR. One entry per CDR3 protein results from TCRdb running MiXCR on the multiplex PCR reads. The table records 6,000 to 7,500 distinct CDR3 sequences, about 22% of them present only once. This clonotype occurred a few times. Its antigen is currently unknown. Blood genomic DNA input for TRB amplification was 250-500 ng. The receptor was derived from a human donor who had recovered from COVID-19. The sequencing sample was made of blood.

CDR3 DNA sequence: TGTGCCACCAGTGACCCTAGCGGGGGCGGACTGGAGACCCAGTACTTC. Residues: CATSDPSGGGLETQYF. The chain couples TRBV24-1 to TRBJ2-5; TRBD2 agrees at 10 bases. The CDR3 sequence is 16 residues long. Per germline, CDR1 KGHDR and CDR2 SFDVKD. Trimming at V came to 4 bases and at J to 5 bases, leaving 9 bases not matched to a gene.